The 30 T cell receptor beta chains presented below share a single source sample, sequenced in a study of tumor-infiltrating lymphocytes in primary liver carcinoma. TCR beta cDNA came from roughly 0.45 ug total RNA, primed with a constant-region primer. For TCR beta, libraries were produced by three nested multiplex PCR rounds using slightly modified ARM-PCR. Amplification in the first two PCR rounds was performed using TRBV1-TRBV30 forward primers and a C-beta reverse primer for around 10 cycles each. MiXCR, applied by TCRdb to the multiplex PCR reads, yields one record per CDR3 protein. The data hold about 330,000 distinct CDR3 sequences, with 65% observed a single time. The authors took blood RNA from unsorted whole blood and also extracted germline DNA. The sequenced material came from peripheral blood. These receptors came from a man aged 35 to 55 with primary liver carcinoma and hepatitis B virus infection.

Regarding this clonotype: The junction departs from germline at one end; a sequencing error may be responsible. The V call is TRBV11-2, the J call TRBJ2-7; 8 bases are a match to TRBD1. The CDR3 runs to 16 residues. Germline lookup yields CDR1 SGHAT and CDR2 FQNNGV. As DNA, the CDR3 is TGCGTCAGCAGCTTAGGTGACAGGGGAATTACCTACGAGCAGTACTTC. Translated, it gives CVSSLGDRGITYEQYF.

The chain links TRBV5-1 to TRBJ1-1, with D uncertain. Trimming pared 2 bases from V and 2 bases from J, leaving 7 bases between. Germline V gene lookup returns CDR1 SGHRS and CDR2 YFSETQ. This CDR3 comprises 13 residues. CDR3 region: CASSFKGNTEAFF. CDR3 nucleotides: TGCGCCAGCAGCTTTAAGGGTAACACTGAAGCTTTCTTT. The complete variable domain, with remaining parts taken from reference TRBV5-1 and TRBJ1-1, reads KAGVTQTPRYLIKTRGQQVTLSCSPISGHRSVSWYQQTPGQGLQFLFEYFSETQRNKGNFPGRFSGRQFSNSRSEMNVSTLELGDSALYLCASSFKGNTEAFFGQGTRLTVV.

This clonotype appeared a few times. The chain carries TRBV11-2 and TRBJ2-5, with D perhaps TRBD2 (6 bases). CDR1 and CDR2 (germline): SGHAT, FQNNGV. V dropped 6 bases and J dropped 1 base, with 15 bases sitting between them. This CDR3 comprises 15 residues. The chain's CDR3 is CASRSRDSAQETQYF. The CDR3 nucleotides are TGTGCCAGCAGATCCCGGGACTCGGCCCAAGAGACCCAGTACTTC.

The rearrangement links TRBV6-5 to TRBJ1-4; possibly TRBD1 for D (6 bases). The length of the CDR3 is 14 residues. Germline V lookup: CDR1 MNHEY, CDR2 SVGAGI. V lost 5 bases and J lost 4, with 11 bases in between. CDR3 sequence (DNA): TGTGCCAGCAGTCTGGGCAGGGGTAATGAAAAACTGTTTTTT. This codes for CASSLGRGNEKLFF.

In this sample, this clonotype turned up many times. The gene calls are TRBV6-5 and TRBJ1-4; TRBD1 agrees at 11 bases. The V gene's germline CDR1 is MNHEY and CDR2 SVGAGI. The CDR3 loop spans 15 amino acids. With 0 bases clipped from V and 8 bases from J, the junction kept 2 bases outside the gene matches. The CDR3 sequence is CASSYSRDRGEKLFF. DNA for the CDR3: TGTGCCAGCAGTTACTCGAGGGACAGGGGGGAAAAACTGTTTTTT.

For this clonotype: With a much larger clone just one base away, this may be a read error. The J gene is TRBJ2-5, the V gene TRBV6-6, with 10 bases matching TRBD1. The CDR3 extends over 15 amino acids. Germline CDR1 and CDR2: MNHNY and SVGAGI (reference sequence). The CDR3 reads CTSSTRQGAGETQYF. As DNA, the CDR3 is TGTACCAGCAGTACCCGACAGGGGGCAGGAGAGACCCAGTACTTC.

V is TRBV4-3 and J is TRBJ2-7; 9 bases match TRBD2. After removal of 2 bases from V and 6 bases from J, the junction contained 8 bases not matched to a gene. The CDR3 length is 15 residues. Germline lookup yields CDR1 LGHNA and CDR2 YSLEER. The CDR3 DNA is TGCGCCAGCAGCCAATTACTAGCGGGTTCTAGCGAGCAGTACTTC. It specifies CASSQLLAGSSEQYF.

CDR3 in amino acids: CASSRGQGAYSNQPQHF. The DNA of the CDR3 is TGTGCCAGCAGCCGAGGACAGGGGGCCTATAGCAATCAGCCCCAGCATTTT. The rearrangement uses TRBV14 and TRBJ1-5; TRBD1 agrees at 11 bases. CDR3 length: 17 amino acids. The germline CDR1 and CDR2 sequences are SGHDN and FVKESK. V lost 4 bases to trimming and J lost 0 bases; unmatched junction nucleotides: 5. The full variable domain, with the rest looked up from reference TRBV14 and TRBJ1-5, is EAGVTQFPSHSVIEKGQTVTLRCDPISGHDNLYWYRRVMGKEIKFLLHFVKESKQDESGMPNNRFLAERTGGTYSTLKVQPAELEDSGVYFCASSRGQGAYSNQPQHFGDGTRLSIL.

As for this clonotype: A junction boundary mismatches the germline segment, possibly from a read error. This sequence joins TRBV11-2 and TRBJ2-4; TRBD2 matches at 7 bases. The length of the CDR3 is 14 residues. In germline, CDR1 is SGHAT, CDR2 FQNNGV. CDR3 amino acids: CVSSVGLVKNIQYF. CDR3 DNA: TGTGTCAGCAGCGTAGGACTAGTCAAAAACATTCAGTACTTC.

The chain carries TRBV28 and TRBJ1-2; a weak D match, TRBD1 (5 bases). Germline V gives CDR1 MDHEN, CDR2 SYDVKM. This CDR3 is 11 amino acids long. V shed 8 bases and J shed 10 bases, with 14 bases lying between them. The CDR3 spells CASGGGTDYTF. Written as DNA, the CDR3 is TGTGCCAGCGGGGGAGGGACGGACTACACCTTC.

The chain joins TRBV10-3 to TRBJ2-7; tentative D call: TRBD1 (5 bases). The V end was cut by 0 bases, the J end by 3 bases, with 9 bases between. Germline CDR1 is ENHRY and CDR2 is SYGVKD. The CDR3 is 14 amino acids. The CDR3 loop is CAISESGRVYEQYF. The CDR3, as DNA: TGTGCCATCAGTGAGTCGGGCAGGGTCTACGAGCAGTACTTC.

Note on this clonotype: One junction end disagrees with the germline gene, perhaps due to a read error. The V and J genes are TRBV11-2 and TRBJ2-1, with TRBD2 matching over 7 bases. Germline assignment: CDR1 SGHAT and CDR2 FQNNGV. The CDR3 spans 15 residues. CDR3 DNA sequence: TGTGCCAGCAGCCTGGGGGAGGGTCAGAATAATGGGCAGTTCTTC. Its protein product is CASSLGEGQNNGQFF.

The gene calls are TRBV12-3 or TRBV12-4 and TRBJ1-5, with D tentatively TRBD1 (5 bases). The germline V and J ends were trimmed by 6 bases and 5 bases, with 14 bases remaining between them. This CDR3 contains 14 residues. The CDR3 DNA is TGTGCCAGCAGCCAGATAGGGGAATATCAGCCCCAGCATTTT. This encodes CASSQIGEYQPQHF.

V usage is TRBV12-3 or TRBV12-4 and J usage is TRBJ2-6; the D gene is possibly TRBD2 (6 bases). There are 16 residues in the CDR3. Trimming cost V 6 bases and J 4 bases, with 16 bases left between them. CDR3 sequence reads: CASSSSRGSGANVLTF. Here the CDR3 DNA reads TGTGCCAGCAGCTCGAGTCGGGGGTCAGGGGCCAACGTCCTGACTTTC.

Note on this clonotype: Sequence at one end of the junction differs from germline and may be a read error. The chain links TRBV14 to TRBJ1-1, with TRBD1 identical over 7 bases. The germline V gene encodes CDR1 SGHDN and CDR2 FVKESK. The CDR3 is 13 residues long. The CDR3 sequence is CVSSPPTGLVAFF. CDR3 in DNA: TGTGTCAGCAGCCCTCCGACAGGGTTGGTAGCCTTCTTT.

About this clonotype itself: This could be a read error, since a much larger clone is one nucleotide away. The gene calls are TRBV6-1 and TRBJ2-1, with D perhaps given as TRBD1 or TRBD2 (5 bases each). CDR3 length equals 16 residues. V lost 0 bases and J 13 bases, leaving 22 bases between the germline ends. Germline loops: CDR1 MNHNS, CDR2 SASEGT. In nucleotides, the CDR3 is TGTGCCAGCAGTGAAGCGCTTGGGCAGGGAGCAGAGACCCAGTTCTTC. The encoded protein is CASSEALGQGAETQFF.

The chain combines TRBV14 with TRBJ1-2; 10 positions agree with TRBD1. CDR3 size: 16 residues. Germline-derived CDR1 and CDR2 are SGHDN and FVKESK. CDR3 in amino acids: CVISQHMTGGKYGYTF. CDR3 bases: TGTGTCATCAGCCAACACATGACAGGGGGCAAGTATGGCTACACCTTC.

This clonotype came up a few times. The chain combines TRBV10-3 with TRBJ2-7, with 13 bases aligning to TRBD2. The V and J ends lost 9 bases and 2 bases, in that order; junction bases with no gene match: 10. The germline CDR1 and CDR2 sequences are ENHRY and SYGVKD. This CDR3 contains 16 residues. In nucleotides, the CDR3 is TGTGCCATTAACAAGGAGGGACTAGCGGGAACCTACGAGCAGTACTTC. This codes for CAINKEGLAGTYEQYF.

The rearrangement uses TRBV29-1 and TRBJ2-5; a weak D match, TRBD1 (5 bases). Per germline, CDR1 SQVTM and CDR2 ANQGSEA. This CDR3 is built from 12 residues. The V end lost 3 bases, the J end lost 9 bases, and 14 bases lay between the germline ends. In DNA form, the CDR3 reads TGCAGCGTTGAGGTCACTCAGGGCCCCCAGTACTTC. This encodes CSVEVTQGPQYF.

This clonotype was seen at least ten times. The CDR3 region has the DNA TGTGCCAGCAGCTTAGCCGCCATAAATCAGCCCCAGCATTTT. Protein sequence: CASSLAAINQPQHF. The V call is TRBV11-3, the J call TRBJ1-5, with unresolved D. The CDR3 has 14 amino acids. Trimming stripped 1 base from V and 4 bases from J, with 8 bases between. Germline V lookup: CDR1 SGHNT, CDR2 YENEEA. Based on the CDR3 plus reference TRBV11-3 and TRBJ1-5, the full variable domain is EAGVVQSPRYKIIEKKQPVAFWCNPISGHNTLYWYLQNLGQGPELLIRYENEEAVDDSQLPKDRFSAERLKGVDSTLKIQPAELGDSAVYLCASSLAAINQPQHFGDGTRLSIL.

Comment on this clonotype: One end of the junction fails to match germline, which may point to a read error. V is TRBV28 and J is TRBJ1-3, with TRBD1 matching 7 bases. The CDR3 has 13 residues. Germline V CDR1 and CDR2: MDHEN, SYDVKM. The chain's CDR3 is CASSDRVGITIYF. CDR3 bases: TGTGCCAGCAGTGACAGGGTTGGAATCACCATATATTTT.

This chain links TRBV5-5 with TRBJ1-6, with D maybe TRBD1 (6 bases). The CDR3 spans 15 residues. In germline, CDR1 is SGHKS, CDR2 YYEKEE (reference sequence). V shed 3 bases and J shed 7 bases, with 14 bases lying between them. CDR3 bases: TGTGCCAGCAGCTACCGGACAGCCGAAAATTCACCCCTCCACTTT. Its protein is CASSYRTAENSPLHF.

This clonotype was picked up one time. This may be a read error, as it is one base from a much larger clone. The chain carries TRBV12-3 or TRBV12-4 and TRBJ1-6; TRBD1 agrees at 10 bases. The CDR3 covers 15 residues. The CDR3 is CASSPDRGWNSHLHF. The CDR3 DNA reads as TGTGCCAGCAGCCCGGACAGGGGGTGGAATTCACACCTCCACTTT.

This CDR3 reads CASSLGKIETQYF. The CDR3 DNA is TGTGCCAGCAGCTTGGGAAAGATCGAGACCCAGTACTTC. The chain joins TRBV11-2 to TRBJ2-5; D gene ambiguous. V shed 3 bases and J shed 5 bases, with 10 bases lying between them. This CDR3 comprises 13 residues. Germline V CDR1 and CDR2: SGHAT, FQNNGV.

Of note for this clonotype: Given a much more abundant clone one base away, this may be a read error. The chain uses TRBV12-3 or TRBV12-4 and TRBJ2-1, with TRBD1 matching over 8 bases. This CDR3 has 16 residues. The CDR3 coding sequence is TGTGCCAGCAGTTTCCTACAGGGGGACAATTTTAGTGAGCAGCTCTTC. Protein sequence: CASSFLQGDNFSEQLF.

This clonotype turned up a few times. This chain uses TRBV6-6 with TRBJ2-7, with D possibly matching TRBD1 (7 bases). Trimming stripped 5 bases from V and 2 bases from J, with 19 bases between. The CDR3 sequence is 16 residues long. Germline values: CDR1 MNHNY, CDR2 SVGAGI (reference sequence). CDR3 loop: CASSDFSRDRAYEQYF. The CDR3 DNA reads as TGTGCCAGCAGTGACTTCTCGCGGGACAGAGCCTACGAGCAGTACTTC.

The CDR3 DNA reads TGCGCCAGCAGTTCCTGGTGGGATCGAATCAATGAGCAGTTCTTC. Translated, it gives CASSSWWDRINEQFF. The chain is built from TRBV10-1 and TRBJ2-1, with D unresolved. This CDR3 comprises 15 residues. With 5 bases removed from V and 6 bases from J, the gap between germline ends came to 17 bases. Germline V gene lookup returns CDR1 WNHNN and CDR2 SYGVQD (reference sequence).

Regarding this clonotype: This may be a read error, as it is one base from a much larger clone. The rearrangement links TRBV6-5 to TRBJ2-3, with 12 positions matching TRBD2. The CDR3 loop spans 18 amino acids. Germline assignment: CDR1 MNHEY and CDR2 SVGAGI. The CDR3 DNA reads TGTGTCAGCAGTTACCTACTCGGACTAGCGGGATCCACAGATACGCAGTATTTT. This sequence encodes CVSSYLLGLAGSTDTQYF.

Points on this clonotype: A much larger clone is a single base away; this may be a read error. The gene calls are TRBV14 and TRBJ2-7; 7 bases map to TRBD2. This CDR3 region has 16 residues. Germline assignment: CDR1 SGHDN and CDR2 FVKESK. CDR3 protein: CASSQVSGGPLYEQHF. The CDR3 DNA reads as TGTGCCAGCAGCCAAGTCTCGGGGGGACCCCTATACGAGCAGCACTTC.

A remark on this clonotype: This clone may be a read error of a much larger clone one base away. The rearrangement joins TRBV5-6 to TRBJ1-3; D may be TRBD1 (5 bases). This CDR3 comprises 18 residues. CDR1 and CDR2 (germline): SGHDT, YYEEEE. Trimming took 0 bases from V and 2 from J, leaving 18 bases between them. CDR3 sequence reads: CASSLVGRGRLPGNTIYF. The CDR3 nucleotides read TGTGCCAGCAGCTTGGTTGGAAGGGGCCGGCTCCCTGGAAACACCATATATTTT.